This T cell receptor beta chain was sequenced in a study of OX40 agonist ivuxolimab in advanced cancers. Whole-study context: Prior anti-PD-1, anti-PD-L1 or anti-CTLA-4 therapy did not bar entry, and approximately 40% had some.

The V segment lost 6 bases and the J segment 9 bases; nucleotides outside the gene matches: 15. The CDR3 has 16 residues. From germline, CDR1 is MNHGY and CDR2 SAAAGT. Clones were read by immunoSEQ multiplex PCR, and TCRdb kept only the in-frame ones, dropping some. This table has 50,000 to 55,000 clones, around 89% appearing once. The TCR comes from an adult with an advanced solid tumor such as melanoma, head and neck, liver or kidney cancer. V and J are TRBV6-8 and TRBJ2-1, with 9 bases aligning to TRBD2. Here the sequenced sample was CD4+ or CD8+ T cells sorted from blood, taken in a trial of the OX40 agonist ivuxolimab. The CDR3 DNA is TGTGCCAGCAGCTCACTACTAGCGGGTACCGACGGTGAGCAGTTCTTC. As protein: CASSSLLAGTDGEQFF.